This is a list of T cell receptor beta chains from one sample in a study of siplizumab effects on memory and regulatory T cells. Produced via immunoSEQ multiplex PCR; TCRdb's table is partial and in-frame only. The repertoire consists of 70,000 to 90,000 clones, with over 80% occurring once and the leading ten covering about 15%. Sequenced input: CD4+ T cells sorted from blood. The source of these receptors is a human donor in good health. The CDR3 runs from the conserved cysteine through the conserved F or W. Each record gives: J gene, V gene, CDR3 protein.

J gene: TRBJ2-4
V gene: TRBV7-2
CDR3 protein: CASSQGQNIQYF

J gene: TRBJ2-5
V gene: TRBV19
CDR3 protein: CATRAGGGGETQYF

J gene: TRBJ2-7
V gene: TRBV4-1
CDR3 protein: CASSQGRDRAYEQYF

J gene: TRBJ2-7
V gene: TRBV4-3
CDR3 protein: CASSQAVNRAYEQYF

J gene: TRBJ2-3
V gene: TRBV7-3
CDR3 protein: CASSPTQSDTQYF

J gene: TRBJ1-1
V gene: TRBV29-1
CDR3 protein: CSVTEGAEAFF

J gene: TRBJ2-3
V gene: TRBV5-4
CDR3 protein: CASSLVGLPKADTQYF

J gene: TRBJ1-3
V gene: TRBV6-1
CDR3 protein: CASSRQGSGNTIYF

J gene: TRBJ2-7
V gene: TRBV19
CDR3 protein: CASSTTRSYEQYF

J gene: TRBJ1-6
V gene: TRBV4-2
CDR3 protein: CASSQAGSNNSPLHF

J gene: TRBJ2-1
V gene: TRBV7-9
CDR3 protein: CASSPQTGRGEQFF

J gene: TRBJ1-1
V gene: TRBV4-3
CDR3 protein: CASSQDRGTEAFF

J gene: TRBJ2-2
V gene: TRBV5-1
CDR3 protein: CASNSGDANTGELFF

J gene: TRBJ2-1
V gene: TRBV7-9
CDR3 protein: CASSFRWETYNEQFF

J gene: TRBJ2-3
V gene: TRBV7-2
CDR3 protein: CASSLGTDTQYF

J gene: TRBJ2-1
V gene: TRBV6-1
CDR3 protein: CASSYHGEQFF

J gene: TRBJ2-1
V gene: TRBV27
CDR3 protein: CASSLSPMTSGRSYNEQFF

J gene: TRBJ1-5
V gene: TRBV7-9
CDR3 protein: CASKRGERQPQHF